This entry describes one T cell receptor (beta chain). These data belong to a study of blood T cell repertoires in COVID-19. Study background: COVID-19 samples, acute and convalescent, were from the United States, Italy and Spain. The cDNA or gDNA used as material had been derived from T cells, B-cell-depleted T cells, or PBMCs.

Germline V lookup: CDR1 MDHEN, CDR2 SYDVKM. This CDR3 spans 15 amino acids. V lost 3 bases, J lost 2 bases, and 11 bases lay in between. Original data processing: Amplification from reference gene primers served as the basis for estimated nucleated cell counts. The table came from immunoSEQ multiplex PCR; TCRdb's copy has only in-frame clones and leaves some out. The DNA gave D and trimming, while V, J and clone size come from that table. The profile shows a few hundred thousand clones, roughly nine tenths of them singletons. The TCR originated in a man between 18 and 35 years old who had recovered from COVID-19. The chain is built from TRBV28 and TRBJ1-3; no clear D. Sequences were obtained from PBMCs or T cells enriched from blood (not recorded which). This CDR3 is CASSLITGTGNTIYF. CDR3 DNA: TGTGCCAGCAGTTTGATCACGGGTACTGGAAACACCATATATTTT.